These 15 T cell receptor beta chains were sequenced from one sample in a study of Ad26.COV2.S vaccination and SARS-CoV-2 variants. Method: immunoSEQ multiplex PCR; TCRdb's copy keeps in-frame clones and lacks some. Here the sample spans approximately 500,000 clones, roughly 85% being singletons. This sample's treatment: over 15 received Ad26.COV2.S at low or high dose, single or two shots; 5 received placebo; per-sample allocation not given. The study sampled participants on day 63 after the first vaccine or placebo injection. The sample in question was peripheral blood, obtained in a trial of Ad26.COV2.S vaccine versus placebo. The receptors stem from a person aged 18-60 years who received the Ad26.COV2.S COVID-19 vaccine or a placebo.

V usage is TRBV5-4 and J usage is TRBJ2-3; maybe TRBD2 (6 bases). Germline assignment: CDR1 SGHNT and CDR2 YYREEE (reference sequence). The CDR3 totals 15 residues. Trimming removed 3 bases from V and 2 bases from J, with 13 bases in between. The CDR3 nucleotides are TGTGCCAGCAGCTCCCCGGGGAGGCACACAGATACGCAGTATTTT. Translated, it gives CASSSPGRHTDTQYF.

The CDR3 protein is CASSSLLRNTGELFF. DNA for the CDR3: TGTGCCAGCAGCTCACTCCTGAGAAACACCGGGGAGCTGTTTTTT. The chain uses TRBV11-2 and TRBJ2-2; D is unclear. The germline CDR1 and CDR2 sequences are SGHAT and FQNNGV. Trimming stripped 4 bases from V and 2 bases from J, with 11 bases between. The CDR3 runs to 15 residues.

CDR3 sequence: CASSPAGSDPYNEQFF. In nucleotides, the CDR3 is TGTGCCAGCAGTCCCGCCGGTTCTGATCCCTACAATGAGCAGTTCTTC. This sequence joins TRBV27 and TRBJ2-1, with D hard to call. The CDR3 sequence is 16 residues long. The V end lost 5 bases, the J end lost 2 bases, and 16 bases lay between the germline ends. Per germline, CDR1 MNHEY and CDR2 SMNVEV (reference sequence).

This clone was seen only once. This rearrangement joins TRBV4-1 to TRBJ2-2; 9 positions agree with TRBD2. The CDR3 loop spans 19 amino acids. J gave up 5 bases and V 0 bases, and 13 bases lay outside the gene matches. Germline CDR1 MGHRA, CDR2 YSYEKL. The CDR3 bases are TGCGCCAGCAGCCAAGATAGGGGCCTAGCGGGAAGTGGAACCGGGGAGCTGTTTTTT. Translating gives CASSQDRGLAGSGTGELFF.

The chain recombines TRBV7-2 with TRBJ2-2, with D unclear. The CDR3 contains 14 residues. V was cut by 4 bases and J by 4 bases, with 10 bases left in between. Germline V lookup: CDR1 SGHTA, CDR2 FQGNSA. CDR3 protein: CASSSYRPTGELFF. The CDR3 DNA reads as TGTGCCAGCAGCTCCTATAGGCCCACCGGGGAGCTGTTTTTT. The full variable domain, in which reference TRBV7-2 and TRBJ2-2 provide the parts outside the CDR3, is GAGVSQSPSNKVTEKGKDVELRCDPISGHTALYWYRQSLGQGLEFLIYFQGNSAPDKSGLPSDRFSAERTGGSVSTLTIQRTQQEDSAVYLCASSSYRPTGELFFGEGSRLTVL.

This rearrangement joins TRBV11-2 to TRBJ2-7; either TRBD1 or TRBD2 may fit D (8 bases each). V gave up 4 bases and J gave up 2 bases, with 18 bases separating them. The CDR3 has 16 amino acids. CDR1 is SGHAT, CDR2 FQNNGV, per germline. This CDR3 is CASSSRGREAAYEQYF. CDR3 DNA sequence: TGTGCCAGCAGCTCCAGGGGGCGGGAGGCAGCCTACGAGCAGTACTTC. Variable domain in full (rest from reference TRBV11-2 and TRBJ2-7): EAGVAQSPRYKIIEKRQSVAFWCNPISGHATLYWYQQILGQGPKLLIQFQNNGVVDDSQLPKDRFSAERLKGVDSTLKIQPAKLEDSAVYLCASSSRGREAAYEQYFGPGTRLTVT.

This chain links TRBV19 with TRBJ2-1; 10 positions match TRBD1. V was clipped by 5 bases and J by 5 bases; unmatched bases: 15. The CDR3 loop spans 18 amino acids. Germline V gene data show CDR1 as LNHDA and CDR2 as SQIVND (reference sequence). CDR3 in amino acids: CASSLRDRGRPGHNEQFF. Here the CDR3 DNA reads TGTGCCAGTAGTCTCCGGGACAGGGGCCGACCAGGGCACAATGAGCAGTTCTTC.

This clone has a count of ten or more. CDR3 region: CASSLSSSGSNEQYF. As DNA, the CDR3 is TGTGCCAGCAGCTTATCTTCTAGCGGGTCCAACGAGCAGTACTTC. The chain couples TRBV7-9 to TRBJ2-7; 8 nucleotides agree with TRBD2. The CDR3 totals 15 residues. Germline lookup yields CDR1 SEHNR and CDR2 FQNEAQ (reference sequence). Germline trimming cut 2 bases from V and 5 bases from J; bases unmatched to any gene: 8.

The CDR3 DNA is TGTGCCAGCAGCTTTACGACTAGCAGCCCCACCGGGGAGCTGTTTTTT. Residues: CASSFTTSSPTGELFF. The V and J genes are TRBV7-2 and TRBJ2-2, with 7 positions matching TRBD2. The CDR3 is 16 amino acids. Germline values: CDR1 SGHTA, CDR2 FQGNSA. The junction had 8 bases not matched to a gene; V was cut back by 3 bases and J by 4 bases.

The rearrangement links TRBV5-4 to TRBJ2-3; no clear D. Germline CDR1 reads SGHNT; CDR2 reads YYREEE (reference sequence). This CDR3 region has 16 residues. V was shortened by 3 bases and J by 0 bases, with 14 bases between the two germline ends. The CDR3 is CASSSGPRRSTDTQYF. CDR3 DNA sequence: TGTGCCAGCAGCTCCGGACCGCGCAGAAGCACAGATACGCAGTATTTT.

The chain combines TRBV15 with TRBJ1-2, with TRBD1 matching 7 bases. V shed 3 bases, J shed 4 bases, and the junction held 2 bases outside the gene matches. The CDR3 covers 13 residues. CDR1 LNHNV and CDR2 YYDKDF come from the germline V gene (reference sequence). The CDR3 region has the DNA TGTGCCACCAGCAGGGGACAGAGCTATGGCTACACCTTC. Residues: CATSRGQSYGYTF.

This clone was seen only once. V gene TRBV18 combines with J gene TRBJ2-1; 8 bases match TRBD1. Germline V gives CDR1 KGHSH, CDR2 LQKENI. The CDR3 covers 15 residues. V shed 1 base, J shed 8 bases, and the junction held 7 bases outside the gene matches. CDR3: CASSPQSGGLDEQFF. The CDR3 DNA reads TGTGCCAGCTCACCACAGTCAGGGGGCCTGGATGAGCAGTTCTTC.

The V gene is TRBV12-3 or TRBV12-4, the J gene TRBJ1-1, with no clear D. CDR3 length equals 13 residues. V was clipped by 6 bases and J by 8 bases, with 16 bases between them. CDR3 DNA sequence: TGTGCCAGCAGCGCCGGGCCAGGCATGGAAGCTTTCTTT. Its protein product is CASSAGPGMEAFF.

The chain has TRBV5-4 and TRBJ1-2, with D unresolved. Trimming shortened V by 6 bases and J by 2 bases, and 17 bases separated the two germline ends. Germline V gene data show CDR1 as SGHNT and CDR2 as YYREEE (reference sequence). This CDR3 comprises 15 residues. The CDR3 region is CASTMGSPLNYGYTF. For the CDR3, the DNA is TGTGCCAGCACCATGGGGAGTCCCCTCAACTATGGCTACACCTTC. Combining the CDR3 with reference TRBV5-4 and TRBJ1-2 gives the whole variable domain ETGVTQSPTHLIKTRGQQVTLRCSSQSGHNTVSWYQQALGQGPQFIFQYYREEENGRGNFPPRFSGLQFPNYSSELNVNALELDDSALYLCASTMGSPLNYGYTFGSGTRLTVV.

CDR3 DNA: TGCGCCAGCAGCTTGACCTCGGGCGTAGCCTACGAGCAGTACTTC. Residues: CASSLTSGVAYEQYF. J is TRBJ2-7 and V is TRBV5-1; D ambiguous. Germline CDR1 SGHRS, CDR2 YFSETQ. Trimming removed 1 base from V and 2 bases from J, with 13 bases in between. This CDR3 spans 15 amino acids.